Included here is one TCR beta chain sequence, with context. The antigen is unknown. Sequencing was performed with immunoSEQ multiplex PCR; in TCRdb, only in-frame clones are kept and a portion is missing. The sample includes roughly 130,000 clones, 90% to 95% of them seen just once. The CDR3 extends over 14 amino acids. Germline V lookup: CDR1 MNHEY, CDR2 SMNVEV (reference sequence). Trimming pared 2 bases from V and 0 bases from J, leaving 7 bases between. These data are taken from a study of T cell responses to AZD1222 COVID-19 vaccine. Study results and caveats: The study found Spike-specific TCR breadth and depth rose after two AZD1222 doses. Clonal diversity was possibly underestimated; the donors were predominantly white British and more often female.

The source was peripheral blood, collected 28 days after the second AZD1222 dose. This TCR derives from an adult who received the AZD1222 COVID-19 vaccine. V is TRBV27 and J is TRBJ1-1; D uncertain. The CDR3 region has the DNA TGTGCCAGCAGTTTAAGTAGGATGAACACTGAAGCTTTCTTT. This sequence encodes CASSLSRMNTEAFF.